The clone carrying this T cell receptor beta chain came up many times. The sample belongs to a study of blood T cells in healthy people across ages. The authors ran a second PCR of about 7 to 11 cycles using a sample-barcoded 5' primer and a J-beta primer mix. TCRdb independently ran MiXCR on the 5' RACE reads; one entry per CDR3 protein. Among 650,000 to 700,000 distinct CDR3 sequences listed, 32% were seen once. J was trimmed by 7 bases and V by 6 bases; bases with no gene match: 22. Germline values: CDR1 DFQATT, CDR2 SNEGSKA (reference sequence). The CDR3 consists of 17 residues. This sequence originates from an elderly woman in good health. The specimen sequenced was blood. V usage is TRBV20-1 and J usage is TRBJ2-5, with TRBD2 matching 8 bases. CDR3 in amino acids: CSAPGGEGDPLGGTQYF. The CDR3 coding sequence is TGCAGTGCCCCCGGGGGGGAGGGGGACCCACTCGGCGGGACCCAGTACTTC.